Shown below are 21 T cell receptor beta chains from a single sample sequenced in a study of control samples from healthy donors and cancer patients. Measured with immunoSEQ multiplex PCR; TCRdb has only the in-frame clones, and not every one. The data contain approximately 100,000 clones, roughly four fifths of them seen just once; the ten biggest clones take up 1.5% to 2.5%. The sample comprised blood. The receptors here all came from a man in his fifties or sixties in good health.

This clone was seen a handful of times. This chain uses TRBV5-4 with TRBJ1-2, with TRBD1 matching over 7 bases. CDR1 SGHNT and CDR2 YYREEE come from the germline V gene (reference sequence). The CDR3 sequence is 14 residues long. V lost 0 bases to trimming and J lost 13 bases; unmatched junction nucleotides: 12. Here the CDR3 reads CASSLDRGGVVSTF. CDR3 DNA: TGTGCCAGCAGCTTGGACAGGGGAGGAGTCGTGAGCACCTTC.

This clone was seen only once. The chain combines TRBV5-1 with TRBJ2-3, with TRBD1 matching 9 bases. CDR1 and CDR2 from the germline V gene are SGHRS and YFSETQ. The CDR3 has 17 amino acids. After removal of 0 bases from V and 1 base from J, the junction contained 6 bases not matched to a gene. The CDR3 loop is CASSLAPGQGRTDTQYF. The CDR3 DNA follows: TGCGCCAGCAGCTTGGCCCCGGGACAGGGCCGCACAGATACGCAGTATTTT.

The chain joins TRBV12-5 to TRBJ2-1; D call uncertain. The CDR3 sequence is 13 residues long. V was pared by 3 bases and J by 6 bases, with 9 bases between. Germline V gene data show CDR1 as LGHNT and CDR2 as FRNRAP. This CDR3 is CASGLLNPNEQFF. In nucleotides, the CDR3 is TGTGCTAGTGGTTTACTCAACCCCAATGAGCAGTTCTTC.

The sample holds a few counts of this clone. The chain joins TRBV27 to TRBJ2-1; D not certain. V was shortened by 2 bases and J by 6 bases, with 11 bases between the two germline ends. The CDR3 consists of 14 residues. Germline V lookup: CDR1 MNHEY, CDR2 SMNVEV (reference sequence). CDR3 region: CASSLGRISNEQFF. In DNA form, the CDR3 reads TGTGCCAGCAGTTTAGGGCGGATTAGCAATGAGCAGTTCTTC.

The chain recombines TRBV2 with TRBJ2-7, with D hard to call. V was pared by 4 bases and J by 4 bases, with 14 bases between. Germline V gene sequence: CDR1 SNHLY, CDR2 FYNNEI. The CDR3 extends over 14 amino acids. The CDR3 spells CASSVTFSKYEQYF. CDR3 sequence (DNA): TGTGCCAGCAGTGTGACATTCTCCAAGTACGAGCAGTACTTC.

The V gene is TRBV6-5, the J gene TRBJ2-6; TRBD1 matches 8 bases. Germline CDR1 MNHEY, CDR2 SVGAGI. The CDR3 sequence is 15 residues long. After removal of 8 bases from V and 4 bases from J, the junction contained 7 bases not matched to a gene. CDR3 in DNA: TGTGCCAGCGGAGGACAGGGCCTCGGGGCCAACGTCCTGACTTTC. Amino acid sequence: CASGGQGLGANVLTF.

J is TRBJ2-2 and V is TRBV12-3 or TRBV12-4; D ambiguous. The CDR3 is 13 residues long. V shed 6 bases and J shed 4 bases, with 9 bases lying between them. CDR3 sequence reads: CASRGRSTGELFF. DNA of the CDR3: TGTGCCAGCAGGGGTAGGAGCACCGGGGAGCTGTTTTTT.

This clone was recorded only once. CDR3 DNA: TGCGCCAGCAGCCAAGTTGGGACTAGCGGGGGACCCACGACGGCAGATACGCAGTATTTT. Amino acid sequence: CASSQVGTSGGPTTADTQYF. The gene calls are TRBV4-1 and TRBJ2-3; 14 bases map to TRBD2. The CDR3 sequence is 20 residues long. Losses at the gene ends were 1 base for V and 4 bases for J; bases not matched to a gene: 13. Germline V gives CDR1 MGHRA, CDR2 YSYEKL.

This chain links TRBV5-1 with TRBJ2-1; 8 bases map to TRBD2. Germline V gene sequence: CDR1 SGHRS, CDR2 YFSETQ. V was pared by 6 bases and J by 3 bases, with 5 bases of the junction left unmatched. The CDR3 is 14 amino acids. The DNA for the CDR3 is TGCGCCAGCACCACAGGGACTAGCTACAATGAGCAGTTCTTC. Its translation is CASTTGTSYNEQFF.

V gene TRBV29-1 combines with J gene TRBJ2-3; 10 bases map to TRBD2. J gave up 5 bases and V 2 bases, and 4 bases lay outside the gene matches. The germline V gene has CDR1 SQVTM and CDR2 ANQGSEA. The CDR3 extends over 14 amino acids. CDR3: CSVELAGAGDTQYF. The CDR3 DNA sequence: TGCAGCGTTGAACTAGCGGGGGCGGGAGATACGCAGTATTTT.

V and J are TRBV6-6 and TRBJ1-6; D is ambiguous. Germline V lookup: CDR1 MNHNY, CDR2 SVGAGI (reference sequence). V shed 2 bases and J shed 9 bases, with 11 bases lying between them. The CDR3 runs to 14 residues. Here the CDR3 DNA reads TGTGCCAGCAGTTACAGTTCTGGCGGTTCACCCCTCCACTTT. As protein: CASSYSSGGSPLHF.

The genes are TRBV9 and TRBJ2-5; the match to TRBD2 covers 7 bases. Per the germline V gene, CDR1 is SGDLS and CDR2 is YYNGEE. Losses at the gene ends were 4 bases for V and 5 bases for J; bases not matched to a gene: 8. CDR3 length equals 14 residues. This CDR3 is CASSSGGVGETQYF. For the CDR3, the DNA is TGTGCCAGCAGCAGTGGGGGGGTCGGGGAGACCCAGTACTTC.

The chain recombines TRBV9 with TRBJ2-1, with 9 bases matching TRBD1. V lost 5 bases to trimming and J lost 3 bases; unmatched junction nucleotides: 3. CDR3 length: 14 residues. Germline loops: CDR1 SGDLS, CDR2 YYNGEE. The CDR3: CASRGQGFYNEQFF. DNA of the CDR3: TGTGCCAGCAGGGGACAGGGTTTCTACAATGAGCAGTTCTTC.

The chain employs TRBV9 and TRBJ2-1, with D unresolved. With 0 bases removed from V and 7 bases from J, the gap between germline ends came to 11 bases. In germline, CDR1 is SGDLS, CDR2 YYNGEE. The length of the CDR3 is 14 residues. CDR3 bases: TGTGCCAGCAGCGTAGTTGAGGTTACGAATGAGCAGTTCTTC. Translating gives CASSVVEVTNEQFF.

The gene calls are TRBV7-2 and TRBJ2-7, with TRBD1 matching 9 bases. The J segment lost 1 base and the V segment lost 5 bases, leaving 3 bases of the junction unmatched. The CDR3 runs to 14 residues. Germline V lookup: CDR1 SGHTA, CDR2 FQGNSA. The CDR3 bases are TGTGCCAGCAGCCAGGACAGGGGTTCCTACGAGCAGTACTTC. Translation gives CASSQDRGSYEQYF.

The gene calls are TRBV9 and TRBJ2-5; the D is unclear. The CDR3 length is 12 residues. Germline CDR1 and CDR2: SGDLS and YYNGEE. V lost 3 bases and J lost 4, with 7 bases in between. CDR3 protein: CASSAVGETQYF. The DNA of the CDR3 is TGTGCCAGCAGCGCGGTGGGAGAGACCCAGTACTTC.

V is TRBV5-6 and J is TRBJ2-7; TRBD1 aligns across 9 bases. Germline-derived CDR1 and CDR2 are SGHDT and YYEEEE. V gave up 1 base and J gave up 0 bases; unmatched junction bases: 8. CDR3 length: 17 amino acids. Here the CDR3 DNA reads TGTGCCAGCAGCTTGTACAGGGGGCGATGGAGCTCCTACGAGCAGTACTTC. Protein product: CASSLYRGRWSSYEQYF.

The chain joins TRBV28 to TRBJ2-2; TRBD2 matches 9 bases. Trimming cost V 0 bases and J 2 bases; bases outside gene matches: 10. Germline CDR1 is MDHEN and CDR2 is SYDVKM. The length of the CDR3 is 19 residues. For the CDR3, the DNA is TGTGCCAGCAGTTTATGGGGCCTAGCGGGATCTCGTAACACCGGGGAGCTGTTTTTT. Protein sequence: CASSLWGLAGSRNTGELFF.

The chain links TRBV2 to TRBJ2-7; D uncertain. V was clipped by 6 bases and J by 5 bases, with 11 bases between them. The CDR3 has 12 residues. CDR1 is SNHLY, CDR2 FYNNEI, per germline. The CDR3 reads CASSATYNEQYF. For the CDR3, the DNA is TGTGCCAGCAGCGCCACATATAACGAGCAGTACTTC.

The chain links TRBV9 to TRBJ1-3; D is unclear. This CDR3 has 14 residues. The V and J ends lost 0 bases and 0 bases respectively, with 4 bases between them. Germline loops: CDR1 SGDLS, CDR2 YYNGEE. This CDR3 is CASSVGISGNTIYF. CDR3 bases: TGTGCCAGCAGCGTAGGCATCTCTGGAAACACCATATATTTT.

This chain joins TRBV9 and TRBJ2-7; 9 bases map to TRBD2. Looked up from germline, CDR1 is SGDLS and CDR2 is YYNGEE. CDR3 length equals 16 residues. After removal of 2 bases from V and 7 bases from J, the junction contained 13 bases not matched to a gene. The CDR3 region is CASSVLGGRAFWEQYF. The CDR3 DNA is TGTGCCAGCAGCGTCCTTGGCGGGAGGGCCTTCTGGGAGCAGTACTTC.